This T cell receptor beta chain was obtained from a study of cytomegalovirus exposure and HLA in healthy donors. At the level of the study: T cells numbering about 179 million yielded some 110 million unique TCR beta sequences in an earlier analysis. Study outcomes and limitations: Earlier results showed most TCR beta V segments being productive about 90% or about 30% of the time.

The CDR3 length is 15 residues. V shed 4 bases, J shed 2 bases, and the junction held 3 bases outside the gene matches. Germline V CDR1 and CDR2: WNHNN, SYGVQD (reference sequence). 13 Jbeta primers and 60 Vbeta primers were used for the PCR. Method: immunoSEQ multiplex PCR; TCRdb's copy keeps in-frame clones and lacks some. This sample has roughly 200,000 clones, with approximately 88% found just once. Turning to this clone: Antigen: not known.

Input material: PBMCs. The chain is built from TRBV10-1 and TRBJ2-3; 10 bases fit TRBD1. This clonotype was obtained from a boy between 2 and 15 years old in good health and CMV-seronegative. Here the CDR3 DNA reads TGCGCCAGCAGTGCTGGGACAGGGGACACAGATACGCAGTATTTT. It is translated as CASSAGTGDTDTQYF.